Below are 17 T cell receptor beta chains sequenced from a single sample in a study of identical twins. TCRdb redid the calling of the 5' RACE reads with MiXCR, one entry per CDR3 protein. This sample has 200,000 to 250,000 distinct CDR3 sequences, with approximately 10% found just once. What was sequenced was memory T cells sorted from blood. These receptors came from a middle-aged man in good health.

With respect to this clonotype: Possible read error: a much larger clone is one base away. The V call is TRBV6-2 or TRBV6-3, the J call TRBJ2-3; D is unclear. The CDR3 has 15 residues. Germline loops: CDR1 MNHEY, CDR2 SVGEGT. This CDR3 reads CASSLQSSRTDAQYF. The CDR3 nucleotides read TGTGCCAGCAGTCTTCAGTCCTCCCGCACAGATGCGCAGTATTTT.

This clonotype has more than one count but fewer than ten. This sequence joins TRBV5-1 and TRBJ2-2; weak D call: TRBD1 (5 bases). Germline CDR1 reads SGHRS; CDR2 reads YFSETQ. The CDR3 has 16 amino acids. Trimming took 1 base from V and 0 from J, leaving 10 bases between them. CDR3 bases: TGCGCCAGCAGCTTGCAGCCAGGGACGAACACCGGGGAGCTGTTTTTT. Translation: CASSLQPGTNTGELFF.

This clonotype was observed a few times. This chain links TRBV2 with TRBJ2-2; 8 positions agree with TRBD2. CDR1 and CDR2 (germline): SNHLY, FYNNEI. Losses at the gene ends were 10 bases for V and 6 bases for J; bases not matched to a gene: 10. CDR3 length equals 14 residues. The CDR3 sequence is CAKASGSEAGELFF. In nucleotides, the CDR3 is TGTGCCAAAGCAAGCGGGAGTGAGGCCGGGGAGCTGTTTTTT. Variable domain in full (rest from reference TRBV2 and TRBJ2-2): EPEVTQTPSHQVTQMGQEVILRCVPISNHLYFYWYRQILGQKVEFLVSFYNNEISEKSEIFDDQFSVERPDGSNFTLKIRSTKLEDSAMYFCAKASGSEAGELFFGEGSRLTVL.

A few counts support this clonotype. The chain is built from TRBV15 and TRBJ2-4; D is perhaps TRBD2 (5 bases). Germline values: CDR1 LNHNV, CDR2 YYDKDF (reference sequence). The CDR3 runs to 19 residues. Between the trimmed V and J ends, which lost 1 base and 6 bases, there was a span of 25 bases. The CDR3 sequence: CATSRALALGRADLNIQYF. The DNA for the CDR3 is TGTGCCACCAGCAGAGCGTTGGCCTTGGGGAGAGCGGACCTAAACATTCAGTACTTC.

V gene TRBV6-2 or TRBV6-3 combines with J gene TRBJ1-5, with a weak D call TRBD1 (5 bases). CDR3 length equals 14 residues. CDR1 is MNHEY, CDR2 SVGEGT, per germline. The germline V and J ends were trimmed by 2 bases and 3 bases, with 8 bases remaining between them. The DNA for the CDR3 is TGTGCCAGCAGTTACGGGGCCCTCAATCAGCCCCAGCATTTT. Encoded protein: CASSYGALNQPQHF.

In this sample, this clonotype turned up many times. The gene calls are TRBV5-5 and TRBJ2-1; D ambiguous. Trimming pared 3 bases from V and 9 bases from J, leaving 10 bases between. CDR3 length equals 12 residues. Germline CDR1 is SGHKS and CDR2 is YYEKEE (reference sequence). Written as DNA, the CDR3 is TGTGCCAGCAGCTGGCCCATCGCTGAGCAGTTCTTC. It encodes CASSWPIAEQFF. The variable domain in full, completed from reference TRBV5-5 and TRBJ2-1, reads DAGVTQSPTHLIKTRGQQVTLRCSPISGHKSVSWYQQVLGQGPQFIFQYYEKEERGRGNFPDRFSARQFPNYSSELNVNALLLGDSALYLCASSWPIAEQFFGPGTRLTVL.

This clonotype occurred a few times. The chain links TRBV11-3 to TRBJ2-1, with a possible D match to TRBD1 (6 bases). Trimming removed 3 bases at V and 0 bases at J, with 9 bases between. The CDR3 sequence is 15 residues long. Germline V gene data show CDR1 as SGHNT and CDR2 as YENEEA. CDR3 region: CASSFRGSSYNEQFF. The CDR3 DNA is TGTGCCAGCAGCTTCAGGGGTAGCTCCTACAATGAGCAGTTCTTC.

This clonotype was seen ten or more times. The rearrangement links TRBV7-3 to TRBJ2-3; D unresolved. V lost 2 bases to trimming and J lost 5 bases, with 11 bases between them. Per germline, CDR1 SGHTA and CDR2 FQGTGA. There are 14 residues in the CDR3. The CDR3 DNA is TGTGCCAGCAGCTTATTGCCGTCGGGAGATACGCAGTATTTT. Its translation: CASSLLPSGDTQYF.

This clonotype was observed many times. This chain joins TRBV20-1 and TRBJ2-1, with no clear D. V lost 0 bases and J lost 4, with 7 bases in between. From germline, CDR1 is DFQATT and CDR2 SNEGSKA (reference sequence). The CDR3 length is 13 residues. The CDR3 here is CSAREDNYNEQFF. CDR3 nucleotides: TGCAGTGCTAGAGAAGATAATTACAATGAGCAGTTCTTC.

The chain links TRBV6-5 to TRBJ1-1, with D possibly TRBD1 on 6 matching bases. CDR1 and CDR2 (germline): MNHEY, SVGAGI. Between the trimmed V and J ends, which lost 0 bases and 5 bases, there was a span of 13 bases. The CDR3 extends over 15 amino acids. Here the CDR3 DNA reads TGTGCCAGCAGTTACTCATGGGGGGCAGGGACTGAAGCTTTCTTT. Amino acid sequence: CASSYSWGAGTEAFF.

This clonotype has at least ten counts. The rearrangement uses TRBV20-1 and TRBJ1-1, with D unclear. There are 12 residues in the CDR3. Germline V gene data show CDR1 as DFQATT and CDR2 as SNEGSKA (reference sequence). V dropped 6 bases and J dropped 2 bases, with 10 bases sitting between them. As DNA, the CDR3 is TGCAGTGCGAAGGAGCCAAACACTGAAGCTTTCTTT. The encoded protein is CSAKEPNTEAFF.

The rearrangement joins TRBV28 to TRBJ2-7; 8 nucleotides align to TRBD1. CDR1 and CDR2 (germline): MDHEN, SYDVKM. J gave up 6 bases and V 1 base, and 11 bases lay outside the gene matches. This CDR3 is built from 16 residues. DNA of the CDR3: TGTGCCAGCAGTTTATCCTGGGACAGGCACTCACCCGAGCAGTACTTC. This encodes CASSLSWDRHSPEQYF.

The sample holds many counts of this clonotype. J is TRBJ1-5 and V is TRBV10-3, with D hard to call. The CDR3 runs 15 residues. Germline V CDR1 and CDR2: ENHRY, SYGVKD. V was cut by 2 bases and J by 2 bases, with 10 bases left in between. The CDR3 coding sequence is TGTGCCATCAGTGAGGCGGACTCGGGCAATCAGCCCCAGCATTTT. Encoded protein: CAISEADSGNQPQHF.

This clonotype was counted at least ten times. CDR3 region: CASSHRPGLNQPQHF. The CDR3 DNA reads as TGTGCCAGCAGCCATCGCCCGGGGCTGAATCAGCCCCAGCATTTT. The rearrangement uses TRBV11-2 and TRBJ1-5; perhaps TRBD1 as D (5 bases). V dropped 5 bases and J dropped 4 bases, with 15 bases sitting between them. Germline assignment: CDR1 SGHAT and CDR2 FQNNGV. The CDR3 has 15 amino acids. Variable domain in full (rest from reference TRBV11-2 and TRBJ1-5): EAGVAQSPRYKIIEKRQSVAFWCNPISGHATLYWYQQILGQGPKLLIQFQNNGVVDDSQLPKDRFSAERLKGVDSTLKIQPAKLEDSAVYLCASSHRPGLNQPQHFGDGTRLSIL.

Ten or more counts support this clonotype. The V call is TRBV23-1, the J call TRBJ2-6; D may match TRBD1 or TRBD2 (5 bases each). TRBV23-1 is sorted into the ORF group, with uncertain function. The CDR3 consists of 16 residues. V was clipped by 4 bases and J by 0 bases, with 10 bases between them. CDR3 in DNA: TGCGCCAGCAGTCCCTCCGGGGCCTCTGGGGCCAACGTCCTGACTTTC. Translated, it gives CASSPSGASGANVLTF.

The CDR3 nucleotides are TGCAGTGCTAGGTGGACTAGCGGGGGCAATGAGCAGTTCTTC. Protein product: CSARWTSGGNEQFF. V gene TRBV20-1 combines with J gene TRBJ2-1, with 13 bases identical to TRBD2. Germline-derived CDR1 and CDR2 are DFQATT and SNEGSKA (reference sequence). J was trimmed by 6 bases and V by 3 bases; bases with no gene match: 2. This CDR3 has 14 amino acids.

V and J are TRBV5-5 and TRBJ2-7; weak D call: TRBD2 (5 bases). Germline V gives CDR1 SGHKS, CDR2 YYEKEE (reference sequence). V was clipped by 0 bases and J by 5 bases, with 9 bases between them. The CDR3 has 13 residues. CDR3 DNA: TGTGCCAGCAGCTTGGTTAGCGTAGACGAGCAGTACTTC. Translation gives CASSLVSVDEQYF.